The rows below give T cell receptor beta chains drawn from one sample of a study of cytomegalovirus exposure and HLA in healthy donors. Sequenced by immunoSEQ multiplex PCR; TCRdb stores in-frame clones only, minus some. The sample lists 100,000 or so clones; about 79% were seen once. Material: PBMCs. These receptors came from a female donor in good health and CMV-seropositive. The CDR3 runs from the conserved cysteine through the conserved F or W. D genes are given only for firm matches. Rows give clone size only sometimes, using once, few, many, or a class for an expanded clone.

D	J	size	V	DNA	CDR3
TRBD1	TRBJ2-5	once	TRBV18	TGTGCCAGCTCACCACCACAGGGGCGGCAGACCCAGTACTTC	CASSPPQGRQTQYF
-	TRBJ1-1	-	TRBV5-1	TGCGCCAGCAGCCCGAAACAGGGAACTCACACTGAAGCTTTCTTT	CASSPKQGTHTEAFF
TRBD1	TRBJ1-1	-	TRBV7-9	TGTGCCAGCAGCTTAGTCCCCAGGGGGGCTTTCTTT	CASSLVPRGAFF
TRBD1	TRBJ2-3	-	TRBV18	TGTGCCAGCTCACTACACAGGGGGGGCACAGATACGCAGTATTTT	CASSLHRGGTDTQYF
-	TRBJ2-1	once	TRBV7-9	TGTGCCAGCAGCCATACAGGGACCTCGATCTCCTACAATGAGCAGTTCTTC	CASSHTGTSISYNEQFF
TRBD2	TRBJ2-3	-	TRBV14	TGTGCCAGCAGCCAAACCCGAGGACTAGGCGGCACAGATACGCAGTATTTT	CASSQTRGLGGTDTQYF
-	TRBJ1-2	-	TRBV6-6	TGTGCCAGCAGTTACGAGGATCTCGGTGATGGCTACACCTTC	CASSYEDLGDGYTF
TRBD1	TRBJ1-5	-	TRBV15	TGTGCCACCAGCAGAGATCGGGCAGGGGGCGACCAGCCCCAGCATTTT	CATSRDRAGGDQPQHF
-	TRBJ2-1	-	TRBV5-5	TGTGCCAGCAGCTTGGATGCAGGGGACAATGAGCAGTTCTTC	CASSLDAGDNEQFF
-	TRBJ2-6	-	TRBV5-6	TGTGCCAGCAGCTTGGACCGGTTCCGGGGGGCCTCTGGGGCCAACGGCCTGACTTTC	CASSLDRFRGASGANGLTF
-	TRBJ2-7	-	TRBV9	TGTGCCAGCAGCGTAGGAGGAGGGACTTCCACCTACGAGCAGTACTTC	CASSVGGGTSTYEQYF
-	TRBJ1-1	once	TRBV2	TGTGCCAGCATGGGGCAGACAAAGAACACTGAAGCTTTCTTT	CASMGQTKNTEAFF
-	TRBJ2-3	-	TRBV30	TGTGCCTGGACTCCCCCAGGGGTTTTAGATACGCAGTATTTT	CAWTPPGVLDTQYF
-	TRBJ1-5	-	TRBV4-1	TGCGCCAGCAGCCAAGGACTCAGGGATCAGCCCCAGCATTTT	CASSQGLRDQPQHF
-	TRBJ1-6	-	TRBV7-2	TGTGCCAGCAGCTCCTCGGGACAACCCTCGCCGTCACCCCTCCACTTT	CASSSSGQPSPSPLHF
-	TRBJ2-1	few	TRBV7-2	TGTGCCAGCAGCTTAAGCGCCCACAATGAGCAGTTCTTC	CASSLSAHNEQFF
-	TRBJ2-1	-	TRBV7-5	TGTGTCAGAAGCTGGGCTCCGATGGCGGGAGGGCCCCATGAGCAGTTCTTC	CVRSWAPMAGGPHEQFF
TRBD2	TRBJ2-1	-	TRBV7-9	TGTGCCAGCAGCGCCCGCCGGACTAGCGAATACAATGAGCAGTTCTTC	CASSARRTSEYNEQFF
-	TRBJ1-2	-	TRBV19	TGTGCCAGTAGTATAGGAAAGCGGTCCTATGGCTACACCTTC	CASSIGKRSYGYTF
TRBD2	TRBJ2-3	-	TRBV5-1	TGCGCCAGCAGCTCGGGACTAGCGGGATCCTCCACAGATACGCAGTATTTT	CASSSGLAGSSTDTQYF
TRBD1	TRBJ1-5	-	TRBV4-2	TGTGCCAGCAGCCCACAGGGGGGACCGAATCAGCCCCAGCATTTT	CASSPQGGPNQPQHF
TRBD1	TRBJ2-4	few	TRBV5-4	TGTGCCAGCAGCCGACAGGGGGCAGGAAACATTCAGTACTTC	CASSRQGAGNIQYF
-	TRBJ2-7	-	TRBV11-2	TGTGCCAGCAGCTTAGACAGGGCTAGGGAGCAGTACTTC	CASSLDRAREQYF
-	TRBJ2-6	few	TRBV30	TGTGCCGGTTCCGGGACACGCAAGAACTCTGGGGCCAACGTCCTGACTTTC	CAGSGTRKNSGANVLTF
-	TRBJ1-5	-	TRBV19	TGTGCCAGTAGTATCCAGGGAAGTAGGAATCAGCCCCAGCATTTT	CASSIQGSRNQPQHF
TRBD2	TRBJ2-1	few	TRBV6-6	TGTGCCAGCAGTTCAACTAGCGGGATCTACAATGAGCAGTTCTTC	CASSSTSGIYNEQFF
-	TRBJ2-5	-	TRBV13	TGTGCCAGCAGCTTTTTGAGACGGGGCCAAGAGACCCAGTACTTC	CASSFLRRGQETQYF
-	TRBJ1-1	-	TRBV29-1	TGCAGCGCAGGGTTATTGAACACTGAAGCTTTCTTT	CSAGLLNTEAFF
-	TRBJ2-2	once	TRBV9	TGTGCCAGCAGCCCTCCGGTATTCAATGGGGAGCTGTTTTTT	CASSPPVFNGELFF
-	TRBJ1-1	-	TRBV21-1	TGTGCCAGCCCCAGGGGGCTAAACACTGAAGCTTTCTTT	CASPRGLNTEAFF
-	TRBJ1-1	-	TRBV7-2	TGTGCCAGCTCATGGAGGAGTGCTGAAGCTTTCTTT	CASSWRSAEAFF
TRBD1	TRBJ1-4	-	TRBV2	TGTGCCAGCAAAGTCTTGCGGGACAGCTGGGTTTTT	CASKVLRDSWVF
TRBD2	TRBJ2-7	few	TRBV7-6	TGTGCCAGCAGCCCTGAGGGCGGGGGGCCGTACGAGCAGTACTTC	CASSPEGGGPYEQYF
-	TRBJ1-5	-	TRBV30	TGTGCCTGGGGGCGGCAGGGGAGTCAGCCCCAGCATTTT	CAWGRQGSQPQHF
-	TRBJ2-7	-	TRBV11-3	TGTGCCAGCAGCGAGCTAGGCTCCTACGAGCAGTACTTC	CASSELGSYEQYF
TRBD1	TRBJ1-4	-	TRBV15	TGCGCCACTAGGGACAGGGGGCGCGAAAATGAAAAACTGTTTTTT	CATRDRGRENEKLFF
-	TRBJ2-6	-	TRBV5-1	TGCGCCAGCAGCTATTTCTCGCGGCAGTCTGGGGCCAACGTCCTGACTTTC	CASSYFSRQSGANVLTF
-	TRBJ2-7	-	TRBV18	TGTGCCAGCTCACCAACGACAGGTTACGAGCAGTACTTC	CASSPTTGYEQYF
-	TRBJ1-5	-	TRBV5-5	TGTGCCAGCAGCTTCACACCCTCGACGGACAGAGGCAATCAGCCCCAGCATTTT	CASSFTPSTDRGNQPQHF
-	TRBJ1-1	once	TRBV7-2	TGTGCCAGCAGCTTTGGCGGATTGAACACTGAAGCTTTCTTT	CASSFGGLNTEAFF
TRBD2	TRBJ2-4	-	TRBV7-2	TGTGCCAGCAGCTCCGGGGGGGTACTAGCGGGCCCTGGGGACTTC	CASSSGGVLAGPGDF
-	TRBJ1-3	few	TRBV19	TGTGCCAGTTCTACCTCACGACAGGACGGCACCATATATTTT	CASSTSRQDGTIYF
-	TRBJ1-2	-	TRBV4-1	TGCGCCAGCAGCTCCCTCGTCTCGGCTAACTATGGCTACACCTTC	CASSSLVSANYGYTF
-	TRBJ2-5	-	TRBV12-1	TGTGCCAGATCCTTGGGGCCAGCGGGGGTACAAGAGACCCAGTACTTC	CARSLGPAGVQETQYF
-	TRBJ1-1	-	TRBV19	TGTGCCAGTAGTAAGGCGGAGGCAATGAACACTGAAGCTTTCTTT	CASSKAEAMNTEAFF
TRBD1	TRBJ1-1	few	TRBV6-1	TGTGCCAGCAGTGAGAGACAGGGTCAGGGCACTGAAGCTTTCTTT	CASSERQGQGTEAFF
-	TRBJ1-6	-	TRBV5-8	TGTGCCAGCACCACGGGGGGTTCACCCCTCCACTTT	CASTTGGSPLHF
TRBD1	TRBJ2-1	once	TRBV14	TGTGCCAGCAGCCCGGACAGGGGAGGCAATGAGCAGTTCTTC	CASSPDRGGNEQFF
-	TRBJ2-1	-	TRBV4-3	TGCGCCAGCAGCCAGATGACTGCCAGCTCCTACAATGAGCAGTTCTTC	CASSQMTASSYNEQFF
TRBD1	TRBJ2-3	-	TRBV7-9	TGTGCCAGCAGCGGACAGGGGAGGGGAAGCACAGATACGCAGTATTTT	CASSGQGRGSTDTQYF
-	TRBJ1-1	-	TRBV19	TGTGCCAGTAGTATGAGAGGGATCGGCACTGAAGCTTTCTTT	CASSMRGIGTEAFF